These 14 T cell receptor beta chains share one sample of origin, sequenced in a study of tumor-infiltrating lymphocytes in localized non-small cell lung cancer. Generated by immunoSEQ multiplex PCR, the TCRdb table keeps only in-frame clones and is missing some. Of roughly 25,000 clones in the sample, roughly 69% were seen once. Material: lung tumor tissue. These receptors all stem from a human donor with non-small cell lung cancer.

V and J are TRBV6-6 and TRBJ1-1; 7 bases are a match to TRBD1. V was clipped by 6 bases and J by 2 bases; unmatched bases: 6. The germline V gene has CDR1 MNHNY and CDR2 SVGAGI (reference sequence). The CDR3 covers 14 residues. The CDR3 region has the DNA TGTGCCAGCAGGGGGGGGACAGCTAACACTGAAGCTTTCTTT. This sequence encodes CASRGGTANTEAFF.

This clone was counted a few times. The CDR3 here is CASSRDSFNYGYTF. CDR3 sequence (DNA): TGTGCCAGTAGTCGAGACAGCTTTAACTATGGCTACACCTTC. This chain links TRBV19 with TRBJ1-2; D possibly corresponds to TRBD1 (5 bases). The CDR3 totals 14 residues. Germline V lookup: CDR1 LNHDA, CDR2 SQIVND (reference sequence). V lost 5 bases, J lost 1 base, and 11 bases lay in between.

The chain is built from TRBV19 and TRBJ1-2; D is perhaps TRBD1 (6 bases). Trimming removed 6 bases from V and 1 base from J, with 12 bases in between. The CDR3 is 14 amino acids. Germline CDR1 and CDR2: LNHDA and SQIVND (reference sequence). CDR3 residues: CASSGQSINYGYTF. The CDR3 DNA reads TGTGCCAGTAGCGGACAGAGTATTAACTATGGCTACACCTTC. The full variable domain, completed using reference TRBV19 and TRBJ1-2, is DGGITQSPKYLFRKEGQNVTLSCEQNLNHDAMYWYRQDPGQGLRLIYYSQIVNDFQKGDIAEGYSVSREKKESFPLTVTSAQKNPTAFYLCASSGQSINYGYTFGSGTRLTVV.

The V gene is TRBV9, the J gene TRBJ2-7; 8 bases are shared with TRBD2. CDR1 and CDR2 from the germline V gene are SGDLS and YYNGEE. The CDR3 has 15 amino acids. V shed 5 bases, J shed 2 bases, and the junction held 9 bases outside the gene matches. The CDR3 DNA reads TGTGCCAGCAGTAGAGGTAGCGGGGCCCCCTACGAGCAGTACTTC. Translating it yields CASSRGSGAPYEQYF.

The chain carries TRBV28 and TRBJ1-1; D gene uncertain. V dropped 5 bases and J dropped 6 bases, with 13 bases sitting between them. This CDR3 comprises 13 residues. Per the germline V gene, CDR1 is MDHEN and CDR2 is SYDVKM. The CDR3 is CASSSRGGSEAFF. The CDR3 bases are TGTGCCAGCAGTAGCCGCGGCGGCTCTGAAGCTTTCTTT.

CDR3 nucleotide sequence: TGTGCCACCAGCAGATCTGATACAGGGGGTCGTCCTGACTACACCTTC. This translates into CATSRSDTGGRPDYTF. The gene calls are TRBV15 and TRBJ1-2; 8 bases map to TRBD1. V trimming: 2 bases; J trimming: 10 bases; junction bases outside the gene matches: 15. The CDR3 contains 16 residues. From germline, CDR1 is LNHNV and CDR2 YYDKDF (reference sequence). Full variable domain (remainder filled in from reference TRBV15 and TRBJ1-2): DAMVIQNPRYQVTQFGKPVTLSCSQTLNHNVMYWYQQKSSQAPKLLFHYYDKDFNNEADTPDNFQSRRPNTSFCFLDIRSPGLGDTAMYLCATSRSDTGGRPDYTFGSGTRLTVV.

The table lists this clone with a few counts. The CDR3 DNA follows: TGTGCCAGCAGCTTAGAACCAGGGGGCGCCTACAATGAGCAGTTCTTC. This sequence encodes CASSLEPGGAYNEQFF. This chain uses TRBV11-2 with TRBJ2-1, with TRBD1 matching over 8 bases. Trimming cost V 0 bases and J 2 bases; bases outside gene matches: 3. From germline, CDR1 is SGHAT and CDR2 FQNNGV. The CDR3 extends over 16 amino acids.

The CDR3 reads CASSSRQENEQYF. In nucleotides, the CDR3 is TGTGCCAGCAGCTCCAGACAGGAAAACGAGCAGTACTTC. V gene TRBV11-3 combines with J gene TRBJ2-7, with D tentatively TRBD1 (6 bases). The CDR3 runs 13 residues. Looked up from germline, CDR1 is SGHNT and CDR2 is YENEEA. Trimming took off 4 bases at V and 5 bases at J, with 12 bases between the two ends.

This clone counts as medium-sized (0.01 to 0.1%). The chain employs TRBV10-1 and TRBJ2-7; no definite D call. Germline values: CDR1 WNHNN, CDR2 SYGVQD (reference sequence). V was pared by 3 bases and J by 0 bases, with 6 bases between. This CDR3 contains 13 residues. The CDR3 coding sequence is TGCGCCAGCAGTGATTCCGACTCCTACGAGCAGTACTTC. Its translation: CASSDSDSYEQYF.

By its share, this clone is medium-sized. V and J are TRBV7-8 and TRBJ2-7; D possibly corresponds to TRBD1 (6 bases). V was shortened by 6 bases and J by 2 bases, with 14 bases between the two germline ends. The length of the CDR3 is 14 residues. Germline V gives CDR1 SGHVS, CDR2 FQNEAQ. CDR3 sequence: CASRDPGDTYEQYF. The CDR3 DNA follows: TGTGCCAGCAGGGACCCAGGGGACACCTACGAGCAGTACTTC.

The chain carries TRBV19 and TRBJ2-5; possibly TRBD2 for D (5 bases). The CDR3 loop spans 15 amino acids. The V gene lost 3 bases and the J gene lost 5 bases, with 16 bases spanning the gap. From germline, CDR1 is LNHDA and CDR2 SQIVND (reference sequence). This CDR3 is CASSMGGAGQETQYF. DNA of the CDR3: TGTGCCAGTAGTATGGGCGGCGCGGGTCAGGAGACCCAGTACTTC. Supplemented by reference TRBV19 and TRBJ2-5, the full variable domain reads DGGITQSPKYLFRKEGQNVTLSCEQNLNHDAMYWYRQDPGQGLRLIYYSQIVNDFQKGDIAEGYSVSREKKESFPLTVTSAQKNPTAFYLCASSMGGAGQETQYFGPGTRLLVL.

The chain has TRBV6-5 and TRBJ2-1; perhaps TRBD1 as D (5 bases). The CDR3 covers 13 residues. Germline CDR1 and CDR2: MNHEY and SVGAGI. The V and J ends lost 7 bases and 3 bases respectively, with 10 bases between them. CDR3 amino acids: CASIRADYNEQFF. CDR3 bases: TGTGCCAGCATCAGGGCGGACTACAATGAGCAGTTCTTC.

The chain combines TRBV5-4 with TRBJ2-2; no reliable D call. This CDR3 is built from 14 residues. V lost 5 bases, J lost 7 bases, and 15 bases lay in between. Per germline, CDR1 SGHNT and CDR2 YYREEE (reference sequence). The CDR3 region is CASSPTLGLGELFF. Written as DNA, the CDR3 is TGTGCCAGCAGTCCCACACTTGGCCTCGGGGAGCTGTTTTTT.

This chain connects TRBV2 to TRBJ2-1; the D gene is possibly TRBD2 (6 bases). CDR3 length: 14 residues. V shed 4 bases and J shed 4 bases, with 11 bases lying between them. Germline loops: CDR1 SNHLY, CDR2 FYNNEI. In DNA form, the CDR3 reads TGTGCCAGCAGTGCCCGGGAGCGGTACAATGAGCAGTTCTTC. Its protein is CASSARERYNEQFF.